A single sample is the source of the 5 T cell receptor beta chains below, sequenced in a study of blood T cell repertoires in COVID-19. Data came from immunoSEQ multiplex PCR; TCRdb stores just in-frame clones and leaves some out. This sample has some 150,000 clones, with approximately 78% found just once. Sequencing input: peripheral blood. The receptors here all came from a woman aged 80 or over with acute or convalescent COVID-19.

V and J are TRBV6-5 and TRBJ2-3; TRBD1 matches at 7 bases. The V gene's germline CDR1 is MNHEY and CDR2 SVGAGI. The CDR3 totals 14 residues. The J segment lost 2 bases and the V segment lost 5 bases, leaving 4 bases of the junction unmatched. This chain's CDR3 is CASSTGTDTDTQYF. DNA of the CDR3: TGTGCCAGCAGTACCGGGACAGACACAGATACGCAGTATTTT.

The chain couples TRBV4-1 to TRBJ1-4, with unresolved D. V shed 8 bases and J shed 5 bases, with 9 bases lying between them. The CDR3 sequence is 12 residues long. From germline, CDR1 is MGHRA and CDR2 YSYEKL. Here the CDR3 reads CASRQENEKLFF. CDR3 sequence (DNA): TGCGCCAGCCGGCAGGAAAATGAAAAACTGTTTTTT.

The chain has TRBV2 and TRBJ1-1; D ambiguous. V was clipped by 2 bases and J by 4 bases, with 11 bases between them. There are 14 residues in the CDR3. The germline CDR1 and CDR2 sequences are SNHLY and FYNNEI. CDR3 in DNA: TGTGCCAGCAGTGAATTTCCACCGGGCACTGAAGCTTTCTTT. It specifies CASSEFPPGTEAFF.

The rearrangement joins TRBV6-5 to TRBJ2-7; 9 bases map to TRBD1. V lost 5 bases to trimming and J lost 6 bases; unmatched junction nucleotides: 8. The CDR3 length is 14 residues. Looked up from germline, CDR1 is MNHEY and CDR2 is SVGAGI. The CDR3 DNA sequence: TGTGCCAGCAGTCCCGGACAGGGGATGACCGAGCAGTACTTC. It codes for CASSPGQGMTEQYF.

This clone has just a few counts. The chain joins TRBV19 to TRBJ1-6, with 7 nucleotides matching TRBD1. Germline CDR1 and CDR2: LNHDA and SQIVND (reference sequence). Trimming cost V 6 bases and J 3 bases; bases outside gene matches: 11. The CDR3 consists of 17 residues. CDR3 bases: TGTGCCAGTAGCAAAGACAGGGCCCTGGACTATAATTCACCCCTCCACTTT. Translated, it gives CASSKDRALDYNSPLHF. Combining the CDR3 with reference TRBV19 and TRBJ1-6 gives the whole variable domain DGGITQSPKYLFRKEGQNVTLSCEQNLNHDAMYWYRQDPGQGLRLIYYSQIVNDFQKGDIAEGYSVSREKKESFPLTVTSAQKNPTAFYLCASSKDRALDYNSPLHFGNGTRLTVT.